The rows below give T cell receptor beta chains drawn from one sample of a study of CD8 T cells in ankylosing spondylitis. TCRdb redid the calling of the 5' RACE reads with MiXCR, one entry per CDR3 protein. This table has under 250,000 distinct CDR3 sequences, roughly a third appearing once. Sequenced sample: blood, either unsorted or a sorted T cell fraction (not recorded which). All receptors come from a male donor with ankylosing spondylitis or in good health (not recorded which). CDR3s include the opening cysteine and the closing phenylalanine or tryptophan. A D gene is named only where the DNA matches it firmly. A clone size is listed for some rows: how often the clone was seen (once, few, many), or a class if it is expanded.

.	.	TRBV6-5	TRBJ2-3	CASRWEDTQYF	TGTGCCAGCAGATGGGAAGATACGCAGTATTTT
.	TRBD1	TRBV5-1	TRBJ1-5	CATIWDSTYSNQPQHF	TGCGCCACGATATGGGACAGTACCTATAGCAATCAGCCCCAGCATTTT
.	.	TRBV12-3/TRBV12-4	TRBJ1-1	CASSPERGILPEAFF	TGTGCCAGCAGTCCCGAGCGGGGAATACTACCTGAAGCTTTCTTT
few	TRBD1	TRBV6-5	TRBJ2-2	CASSYSRGQVTGELFF	TGTGCCAGCAGTTACTCCAGGGGGCAAGTCACCGGGGAGCTGTTTTTT
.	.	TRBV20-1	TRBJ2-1	CSARRVPYNEQFF	TGCAGTGCTAGGCGGGTCCCCTACAATGAGCAGTTCTTC
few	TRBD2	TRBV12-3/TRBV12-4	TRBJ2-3	CASTAEIAGLGDTQYF	TGTGCCAGCACCGCGGAAATAGCGGGGTTGGGAGATACGCAGTATTTT
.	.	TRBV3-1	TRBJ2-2	CASSPGVARELFF	TGTGCCAGCAGCCCGGGGGTTGCCCGGGAGCTGTTTTTT
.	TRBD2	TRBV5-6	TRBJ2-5	CASSLALTSGAAQYF	TGTGCCAGCAGCTTGGCCCTGACTAGCGGGGCAGCCCAGTACTTC
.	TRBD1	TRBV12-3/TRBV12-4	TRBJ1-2	CASSSLGQGVSGYTF	TGTGCCAGCAGTTCCTTAGGACAGGGAGTTAGTGGCTACACCTTC
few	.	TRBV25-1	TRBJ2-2	CASSLGVSGELFF	TGTGCCAGCAGCCTCGGGGTTTCCGGGGAGCTGTTTTTT
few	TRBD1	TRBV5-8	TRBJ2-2	CASSLRDRGTGELFF	TGTGCCAGCAGCTTGCGAGACAGGGGCACCGGGGAGCTGTTTTTT
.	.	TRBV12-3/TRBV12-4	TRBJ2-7	CASRLTGPLYEQYF	TGTGCCAGCAGACTGACAGGCCCCCTCTACGAGCAGTACTTC
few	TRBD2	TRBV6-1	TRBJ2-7	CARPRENLVGEQYF	TGTGCCCGCCCGCGGGAGAATCTCGTCGGCGAGCAGTACTTC
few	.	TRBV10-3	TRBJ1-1	CAISELGQPQF	TGTGCCATCAGTGAGTTAGGACAGCCTCAGTTT
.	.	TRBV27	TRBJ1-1	CASSTTGTEAFF	TGTGCCAGCAGTACCACGGGCACTGAAGCTTTCTTT
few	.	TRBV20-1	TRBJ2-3	CSAPRYDTQYF	TGCAGTGCCCCCCGTTACGATACGCAGTATTTT
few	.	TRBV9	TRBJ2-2	CASTNRAGRPNTGELFF	TGTGCCAGCACCAACAGGGCGGGGCGTCCGAACACCGGGGAGCTGTTTTTT
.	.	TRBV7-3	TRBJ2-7	CASSYTLATEQYF	TGTGCCAGCAGCTACACGCTAGCGACTGAGCAGTACTTC
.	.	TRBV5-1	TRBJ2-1	CASSLSYGEQFF	TGCGCCAGCAGCTTGTCCTATGGTGAGCAGTTCTTC
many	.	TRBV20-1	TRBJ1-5	CSAREGTNQPQHF	TGCAGTGCTAGAGAGGGGACCAATCAGCCCCAGCATTTT
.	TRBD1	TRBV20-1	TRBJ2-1	CSARDLPGQELTNEQFF	TGCAGTGCTAGAGATCTCCCCGGACAGGAATTGACCAATGAGCAGTTCTTC
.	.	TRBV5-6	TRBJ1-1	CASSPRRMSTEAFF	TGTGCCAGCAGCCCACGCCGCATGAGCACTGAAGCTTTCTTT
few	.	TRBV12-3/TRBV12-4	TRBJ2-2	CASSTLQVAGELFF	TGTGCCAGCAGTACCCTGCAAGTCGCCGGGGAGCTGTTTTTT
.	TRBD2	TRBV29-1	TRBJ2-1	CSVDGWGGEQFF	TGCAGCGTTGATGGTTGGGGAGGGGAGCAGTTCTTC
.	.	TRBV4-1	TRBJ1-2	CASSQGQGSNEGYTF	TGCGCCAGCAGCCAAGGGCAGGGTTCTAATGAAGGCTACACCTTC
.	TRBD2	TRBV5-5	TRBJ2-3	CASSLVGTSVADTQYF	TGTGCCAGCAGCTTGGTAGGGACTAGCGTGGCAGATACGCAGTATTTT